This T cell receptor (beta chain) was retrieved from a study of Graves' ophthalmopathy and Graves' hyperthyroidism. Study-level points and caveats: A majority of expanded thyroid clonotypes exceeding 0.001 frequency were likewise present in blood. It was with 70.59% sensitivity and approximately 75% specificity that the model predicted ophthalmopathy progression.

This clonotype was observed at least ten times. Its antigen is undetermined. Excluded: other autoimmune disease, uncontrolled infection, pregnancy or lactation. CDR3 regions of TCR beta were amplified from RNA transcripts. RT-PCR in the first round used HTBI primers; a second-round multiplex PCR followed. MiXCR, applied by TCRdb to the multiplex PCR reads, yields one record per CDR3 protein. The sample carries approximately 210,000 distinct CDR3 sequences, around 28% recorded once. CDR1 is ENHRY, CDR2 SYGVKD, per germline. V gave up 5 bases and J gave up 2 bases, with 22 bases separating them. This CDR3 contains 17 residues.

The gene calls are TRBV10-3 and TRBJ2-7, with D perhaps matching TRBD2 (6 bases). This receptor was taken from a middle-aged man with Graves' ophthalmopathy. Sequenced: peripheral blood. The CDR3 loop is CAISPSPGGASTYEQYF. In DNA, the CDR3 is TGTGCCATCAGTCCGTCCCCCGGCGGGGCATCCACCTACGAGCAGTACTTC.